The TCR beta chain under discussion was sequenced for a study of radiotherapy plus CTLA-4 blockade in lung cancer. Study-wide background: Objective responses arose in approximately 20% of patients, and under 40% experienced disease control.

CTLA-4 blockade with ipilimumab, together with focal radiation, was given to patients with chemo-refractory metastatic non-small-cell lung cancer. Assay: immunoSEQ multiplex PCR; the TCRdb copy retains only in-frame clones and omits some. The sample records roughly 90,000 clones, 70% to 90% being singletons. The CDR3 has 20 amino acids. Looked up from germline, CDR1 is SGHNT and CDR2 is YYREEE (reference sequence). V trimming: 4 bases; J trimming: 2 bases; junction bases outside the gene matches: 18. The study's findings and limits: It was early blood T cell clone dynamics, with interferon-beta, that reportedly best predicted response. Blood saw expansion of tumor-derived TCR clones after radiotherapy plus ipilimumab.

Turning to this clone: What it binds is unknown.

The clonotype was recovered from a human donor with non-small cell lung cancer that progressed on radiotherapy plus ipilimumab. The V call is TRBV5-4, the J call TRBJ2-3; the match to TRBD2 covers 11 bases. The input for sequencing was peripheral blood, taken from a patient treated with radiotherapy plus ipilimumab. CDR3: CASSGGLAGPKSHSTDTQYF. CDR3 nucleotide sequence: TGTGCCAGCAGCGGCGGACTAGCGGGTCCTAAGTCGCATTCCACAGATACGCAGTATTTT.